This TCR beta chain emerged from a study of neurological immune-mediated disorders. This clonotype was recorded at least ten times. Its antigen is undetermined. The authors produced cDNA by 5'RACE using 10-nucleotide random UMIs. TCRdb analysed the 5' RACE reads with MiXCR anew, one entry per CDR3 protein. The sample has 55,000 to 60,000 distinct CDR3 sequences; approximately 4% are singletons. Germline V gives CDR1 KGHDR, CDR2 SFDVKD. The ends were cut back, 4 bases at V and 2 bases at J, with 9 bases in the middle. The CDR3 is 14 residues long. Study-level findings and limits: HTLV-1-associated myelopathy ranked highest for TCR clonal expansion and multiple sclerosis lowest, beneath healthy controls.

V usage is TRBV24-1 and J usage is TRBJ2-3, with unresolved D. This TCR derives from a young woman with multiple sclerosis. Sequencing input: PBMCs. The CDR3 protein is CATSDVRHTDTQYF. The DNA for the CDR3 is TGTGCCACCAGTGACGTGCGGCACACAGATACGCAGTATTTT.